This TCR beta chain was sequenced during a study of CD8+ T cells in alopecia areata. Study information: Tofacitinib administration to treated patients was oral, at 5 to 10 mg twice daily.

On this clone: Its target is not known.

Findings of the study overall: Among the top 100, expanded CD8+ clones, as well as scalp clonality, were significantly decreased by tofacitinib. Higher clonality and more expanded CD8+ clones appeared in lesional than normal scalp.

The sequencing template was cDNA reverse transcribed from extracted RNA. Profiling relied on immunoSEQ multiplex PCR, and the TCRdb table lists in-frame clones only, not all of them. The sample holds about 210,000 clones, over 60% seen once. Treatment: oral pan-JAK inhibitor, 5-10 mg twice daily. Germline CDR1 and CDR2: SGHRS and YFSETQ. CDR3 size: 15 residues. Trimming took 4 bases from V and 2 from J; bases not matched to a gene: 8. The sequence was collected from a human donor with alopecia areata. The genes are TRBV5-1 and TRBJ1-2, with 7 positions matching TRBD1. Source: CD4+ T cells sorted from blood, taken at week 4, from a patient treated with tofacitinib. The CDR3 DNA sequence: TGCGCCAGCAGCCTACAGACAGGGCCAAACTATGGCTACACCTTC. Its translation: CASSLQTGPNYGYTF.